The entry below describes one T cell receptor (beta chain). These data originate in a study of CD8+ T cells in alopecia areata. Extraction of RNA preceded its reverse transcription into cDNA, which served as the sequencing template. The repertoire was sequenced with immunoSEQ multiplex PCR; TCRdb's copy has only in-frame clones and lacks some. The sample records about 200,000 clones, about three fifths being singletons. The CDR3 has 13 residues. Germline V gene lookup returns CDR1 SEHNR and CDR2 FQNEAQ (reference sequence). J gave up 14 bases and V 2 bases, and 6 bases lay outside the gene matches. This TCR derives from a human donor with alopecia areata. Here the sequenced sample was CD4+ T cells sorted from blood, taken at week 0. The rearrangement links TRBV7-9 to TRBJ2-2, with 9 bases that match TRBD2. This CDR3 reads CASSLLAGGPLFF. CDR3 coding DNA: TGTGCCAGCAGCTTACTGGCGGGAGGGCCACTGTTTTTT.